This T cell receptor (beta chain) is drawn from a study of cytomegalovirus exposure and HLA in healthy donors (dated by TCRdb to 2015 to 2018). Background on the whole study: In an earlier analysis of several hundred of the donors, 250 to 300 Gb of sequence data and 90 million to 120 million unique TCR beta sequences from about 180 million T cells were reported. About 320 gigabases of sequencing data and approximately 84 million unique TCR sequences were included in an early release covering about 600 HLA-typed donors. Of the 350 to 450 genotyped donors, roughly 76% were placed in the genetic ancestry cluster associated with self-reported Caucasian donors. The study aimed to test whether cataloging public T cell receptors could reveal signatures of past pathogen exposure. Using immunosequencing, the study profiled T cell repertoires from about 650 subjects and related those repertoires to cytomegalovirus serostatus. Along with the approximately 700-subject first cohort, a separate validation cohort of over a hundred different subjects was used. To predict cytomegalovirus infection status, the study combined high-throughput TCR immunosequencing, statistical association of individual TCRs with disease status, and machine learning. In a later analysis, previously published TCR beta repertoires from some 640 donors were re-analyzed and high-resolution HLA genotyping was added so that TCR occurrence patterns could be studied. Rather than drawing on any new phenotypic data, the later analysis identified candidate immune exposures from TCR beta sequences and the way those sequences occurred across donors. To decide whether each TCR beta V gene segment behaved as functional or pseudogenic, an earlier analysis of some 570 of the donors relied on high-throughput TCR beta sequencing. Donor age, sex, ethnicity and CMV serostatus were compiled together with the repertoire data. A later genetic analysis took genome-wide SNP genotypes for 398 of the 666 donors and used that subset as a discovery cohort. All discovery cohort repertoires had been generated using a single sequencing platform. Class I and class II HLA loci were covered by the typing at four-digit resolution. Typing coverage differed by locus: A, B, C, DRB1 and DQB1 were typed in about 629-640 donors, DQA1 in about 550, DPA1 in 606, and DPB1 in around 440. A handful of DR-DQ haplotypes were handled as single units for association and clustering because linkage in the cohort was strong. On average, roughly 250,000 unique TCR beta nucleotide sequences were sequenced per donor among several hundred genotyped donors of the cohort, with around 19% of those sequences being non-productive.

V and J lose 7 bases and 0 bases, and a span of 12 bases separates them. CDR1 and CDR2 (SGHAT, FQNNGV) derive from the germline V gene. From cysteine to phenylalanine, the CDR3 is 14 amino acids long. Only the CDR3 region is kept as DNA, spanning 42 bases read in frame from base 1. With respect to this clone: Its antigen is currently not known. Within one base of it there is no much larger clone, and no base qualities were kept.

On the study overall, not on this receptor specifically: Most TCR sequences were observed very rarely across donors, whereas some public TCRs were present in many individuals. In a later genetic analysis, fewer N-insertions in productive TCRs were reported among donors in an Asian-associated ancestry cluster than the 666-donor mean. In a later analysis, most CMV-associated TCR beta chains were found to appear HLA-restricted, with HLA associations seemingly driven largely by CMV exposure. In a later analysis, several top co-occurrence clusters were reported to appear linked to parvovirus B19, influenza, CMV and Epstein-Barr virus. Linkage disequilibrium might explain the correlated functional status among segregating V segments, but an unknown experimental factor could not be ruled out. Because HLA typing was missing for some donors at each locus, association tests included only the typed subset. A cluster of highly shared sequence variants was judged likely to be a technical artifact of the sequencing pipeline. At a false discovery rate of 0.05, a later analysis linked 16,951 TCR beta sequences to specific HLA alleles. In vitro tests confirmed that a few of the cytomegalovirus-associated TCR beta chains recognize cytomegalovirus antigens. In this cohort, only TCR beta chains were sequenced, and detectable features were limited by the absence of alpha or paired-chain data. In a later genetic analysis, a missense DCLRE1C variant was associated with V-gene and J-gene trimming of TCR beta chains, and the association was replicated in an independent cohort. According to a later analysis, TCR association rates differed among HLA loci, with DRB1 alleles showing the most associated TCRs and HLA-C alleles showing the fewest. Cytomegalovirus status was reported to be diagnosed by the classifier with high specificity and sensitivity in both the original and validation cohorts. Presence/absence analyses assumed roughly uniform sequencing depth across donors, an assumption that may not hold. An earlier analysis of several hundred of the donors showed that most TCR beta V segments appeared in productive rearrangements either about 90% or about 30% of the time, which broadly matched IMGT annotations. In a later analysis, HLA-associated TCR beta chains were found to be more clonally expanded and to have lower generation probabilities than equally common non-associated chains. The 87-base-pair reads could not distinguish some IMGT-functional V segments, including TRBV6-2 and TRBV6-3, so those segments were excluded. It was suggested by the authors that the approach could potentially be generalized to other disease states and immunological phenotypes. The study gave a list of about 150 TCR beta chains associated with cytomegalovirus. A further reported finding was that TCR beta sequences accurately predicted the HLA-A and HLA-B alleles for most subjects in the first cohort. The earlier analysis of 587 of the donors excluded roughly 17 rarely observed V segments, including chromosome 9 orphons, because counts were too low. For the cohort, immune exposure information was limited to CMV serostatus. Strong co-occurrence of HLA alleles, especially DR and DQ, made assigning TCR associations to individual alleles difficult.

Libraries were constructed by the immunoSEQ multiplex PCR assay. A mixture of 60 forward primers for TCR Vbeta segments and 13 reverse primers for TCR Jbeta segments was used in the multiplex PCR. The CDR3 region of rearranged TCR beta genes was amplified from genomic DNA by a multiplex PCR assay. On the Illumina HiSeq System, the amplified TCR beta libraries were sequenced as 87-base-pair reads. The authors' pipeline ran thus. A later analysis counted about 82 million unique TCR beta chains across the 690 or so repertoires, and some 11 million of these chains were shared by at least two donors. To remove PCR and sequencing errors, raw reads were error-corrected and collapsed into unique sequences using a nearest-neighbor algorithm that merged closely related sequences. CDR3 sequences were aligned to IMGT reference sequences to assign V, D and J gene segments. For a sequence to be retained, a match of at least six nucleotides was required to both a V gene segment and a J gene segment. Rearrangements were called productive when the CDR3 lacked stop codons and stayed in frame with V and J; all others were non-productive. CDR3 was defined by IMGT convention, running from the second conserved V-encoded cysteine to the conserved J-encoded phenylalanine. The earlier analysis of about 640 of the donors excluded any sequence lacking an unambiguous match to a single V gene segment. In an earlier analysis of roughly 600 of the donors, a V segment was called functional when productive rearrangements were above 56.7%, and segregating when the standard deviation between donors exceeded 5%. A statistical classification framework was built for diagnosing cytomegalovirus status from the catalog of TCR beta chain sequences. A later analysis assigned V and J genes by comparing TCR nucleotide sequences with IMGT/GENE-DB human TR gene sequences. The TCRdist pipeline was used in a later analysis to assign CDR3 sequences and most-parsimonious VDJ recombination scenarios. A later analysis defined each TCR beta chain by its CDR3 amino acid sequence plus V-gene family, and excluded reads lacking a unique V-gene family. As a way to deal with suspected cross-contamination and a sequencing artifact, a later analysis dropped under 600 nucleotide sequences that were highly shared and had low generation probability. In a later analysis, a clonal expansion index for each public chain was calculated from normalized within-repertoire ranks of inferred template counts. Generation probabilities in a later analysis came from a VDJ recombination model fitted to out-of-frame rearrangements, and those results were checked against IGoR. In a later analysis, hypergeometric tests were used to score TCR-TCR, TCR-HLA and TCR-CMV co-occurrence, with a repertoire-size bias correction applied to TCR pairs. False discovery rates were estimated in a later analysis by permuting HLA or CMV assignments 20 times. In a later analysis, co-occurring TCRs were grouped using DBSCAN, and TCRdist sequence similarity was added for clustering within HLA-allele-positive subsets. Co-occurrence clustering excluded repertoires with fewer than 30,000 or more than 120,000 public chains, plus five with anomalous nucleotide sharing. This immuneACCESS table, as held by TCRdb, lists in-frame sequences with V and J called but not all clones. Of the missing ones, under half trace to an unresolved V gene in checked studies; the others have no known cause. Clonal size and the V and J genes are those of that table, whereas D and trimming came from the DNA. The sample table lists some 270,000 clones, approximately 91% of them with a count of one. The top ten clones comprise about 1.7% of the sample.

The cohort comprised some 680 healthy bone marrow donors. At the time of sampling, every cohort member was nominally healthy, though immune exposures that went unrecorded were likely present. The donor tested CMV seronegative, placing the donor among the 352 seronegative members of the cohort. A peripheral blood sample was collected from each donor, and TCR beta sequencing was performed on peripheral blood mononuclear cells. Genomic DNA extraction from the blood cell samples was performed with the Qiagen DNeasy Blood Extraction Kit. This sequence was found in a girl aged 2 to 9 in good health and CMV-seronegative. Rearrangement joined TRBV11-2 to TRBJ1-2; the D gene identity is not certain. The sample taken for sequencing was PBMCs. The CDR3 in this case is CASTLSRTNYGYTF. The DNA sequence reads TGTGCCAGCACCCTAAGCCGAACTAACTATGGCTACACCTTC.